This TCR beta chain was found in a study of cytomegalovirus exposure and HLA in healthy donors. Primers included in the PCR were 60 Vbeta and 13 Jbeta primers. Produced via immunoSEQ multiplex PCR; TCRdb's table is partial and in-frame only. The table includes around 200,000 clones, roughly 80% detected once. The CDR3 spans 17 residues. V was shortened by 3 bases and J by 0 bases, with 15 bases between the two germline ends. The germline V gene encodes CDR1 KGHSH and CDR2 LQKENI. This rearrangement joins TRBV18 to TRBJ1-5, with a weak D call TRBD1 (5 bases). The TCR originated in a woman aged 40 to 55 in good health and CMV-seronegative. The sample was PBMCs. The DNA for the CDR3 is TGTGCCAGCTCACCGCAGGGACTCCCCTATAGCAATCAGCCCCAGCATTTT. It translates to CASSPQGLPYSNQPQHF.